This T cell receptor (beta chain) was sequenced for a study of blood T cell repertoires in COVID-19. On the study more broadly: Researchers got acute and convalescent COVID-19 samples from the United States, Italy and Spain. PBMCs, B-cell-depleted T cells, or T cells provided the cDNA or gDNA that made up the material.

V shed 5 bases, J shed 6 bases, and the junction held 13 bases outside the gene matches. The CDR3 extends over 15 amino acids. Per the germline V gene, CDR1 is SQVTM and CDR2 is ANQGSEA. Original data processing: Cell counts per sample came from amplifying reference gene primers. Produced via immunoSEQ multiplex PCR; TCRdb's table is partial and in-frame only. V and J calls and clone size follow that table, whereas D and trimming were derived from the DNA. The profile covers 99,000 or so clones, with 85% to 90% appearing a single time and approximately 5% taken by the ten largest. Sequencing was performed on peripheral blood. This receptor was obtained from a human donor in a cohort sampled during active COVID-19. The V gene is TRBV29-1, the J gene TRBJ1-2; TRBD1 aligns across 9 bases. The CDR3 region is CSVSLGQGILDGYTF. For the CDR3, the DNA is TGCAGCGTTTCTTTGGGACAGGGCATTTTGGATGGCTACACCTTC.